These 14 T cell receptor beta chains were all obtained from the same sample, sequenced in a study of radiation and T cells in renal cell carcinoma. Time point meaning: blood 4 weeks post-SBRT, at nephrectomy. As to treatment: 15 Gy SBRT to primary tumor, nephrectomy 4 weeks later. TCRdb's copy holds only in-frame clones and misses some; the assay was immunoSEQ multiplex PCR. The sample contains about 170,000 clones, about 88% of which appear only once. Sequencing was performed on blood, taken from a patient whose treatment included radiotherapy and nephrectomy. The source is a woman between 50 and 59 years old with renal cell carcinoma.

The genes are TRBV29-1 and TRBJ1-1; 8 bases are shared with TRBD1. The CDR3 is 13 amino acids. The V gene end was trimmed by 7 bases and the J gene end by 4 bases; junction bases not matched to a gene: 8. Germline V gene sequence: CDR1 SQVTM, CDR2 ANQGSEA. CDR3 residues: CSGRRGLPTEAFF. The CDR3 nucleotides are TGCAGCGGGCGCAGGGGGCTCCCCACTGAAGCTTTCTTT. Using reference TRBV29-1 and TRBJ1-1 for the parts outside the CDR3, the full variable domain is SAVISQKPSRDICQRGTSLTIQCQVDSQVTMMFWYRQQPGQSLTLIATANQGSEATYESGFVIDKFPISRPNLTFSTLTVSNMSPEDSSIYLCSGRRGLPTEAFFGQGTRLTVV.

This sequence joins TRBV7-2 and TRBJ1-3; TRBD1 is a possible D gene (6 bases). Germline loops: CDR1 SGHTA, CDR2 FQGNSA. CDR3 length: 18 residues. V lost 1 base and J 1 base, leaving 17 bases between the germline ends. The DNA of the CDR3 is TGTGCCAGCAGCTTAGGCAATGGACAGTTGTATTCTGGAAACACCATATATTTT. This translates into CASSLGNGQLYSGNTIYF.

The V gene is TRBV10-3, the J gene TRBJ2-7; perhaps D is TRBD1 or TRBD2 (5 bases each). The CDR3 is 14 amino acids. Trimming took off 4 bases at V and 3 bases at J, with 13 bases between the two ends. Germline CDR1 and CDR2: ENHRY and SYGVKD. Here the CDR3 reads CAISGGTSNYEQYF. For the CDR3, the DNA is TGTGCCATCAGTGGAGGGACCTCCAACTACGAGCAGTACTTC.

This chain joins TRBV19 and TRBJ2-2; a weak D match, TRBD2 (6 bases). Trimming removed 1 base at V and 6 bases at J, with 9 bases between. The V gene's germline CDR1 is LNHDA and CDR2 SQIVND (reference sequence). The CDR3 has 14 residues. Here the CDR3 reads CASSIGGDAGELFF. The CDR3 DNA follows: TGTGCCAGTAGTATAGGGGGGGACGCCGGGGAGCTGTTTTTT.

The chain combines TRBV23-1 with TRBJ1-4, with D possibly matching TRBD1 (5 bases). TRBV23-1 is labeled an ORF, and its function is uncertain. V lost 4 bases to trimming and J lost 14 bases, with 11 bases between them. The CDR3 is made up of 11 amino acids. The CDR3, as DNA: TGCGCCAGCAGTCTGAAGCCAGGGCTGTTTTTT. It is translated as CASSLKPGLFF.

The chain is built from TRBV19 and TRBJ1-3; D ambiguous. The V gene lost 11 bases and the J gene lost 9 bases, with 20 bases spanning the gap. This CDR3 spans 13 amino acids. In germline, CDR1 is LNHDA, CDR2 SQIVND (reference sequence). This CDR3 is CASSDPPLTTIYF. DNA of the CDR3: TGTGCCTCGAGCGACCCGCCATTAACCACCATATATTTT.

This clone appeared a single time. The J gene is TRBJ1-6, the V gene TRBV4-1, with 9 bases matching TRBD1. The CDR3 consists of 17 residues. The germline CDR1 and CDR2 sequences are MGHRA and YSYEKL. J lost 10 bases, V lost 2 bases, and 12 bases had no gene match. The CDR3 here is CASSQPGQGTPRSPLHF. The CDR3 DNA reads as TGCGCCAGCAGCCAACCGGGACAGGGAACACCTAGGTCACCCCTCCACTTT.

V is TRBV2 and J is TRBJ2-7; 11 bases line up with TRBD2. Per the germline V gene, CDR1 is SNHLY and CDR2 is FYNNEI. This CDR3 contains 14 residues. J gave up 2 bases and V 6 bases, and 3 bases lay outside the gene matches. The CDR3 DNA follows: TGTGCCAGCAGGTTGACTAGCGGGGCCTACGAGCAGTACTTC. Protein sequence: CASRLTSGAYEQYF.

This clone has just one count. V gene TRBV15 combines with J gene TRBJ1-1; 7 bases map to TRBD1. Germline-derived CDR1 and CDR2 are LNHNV and YYDKDF (reference sequence). The CDR3 spans 16 residues. The V segment lost 1 base and the J segment 5 bases; nucleotides outside the gene matches: 10. CDR3 coding DNA: TGTGCCACCAGCAGAGGTGGGACAGCGTCTGTTACTGAAGCTTTCTTT. Translated: CATSRGGTASVTEAFF.

The chain couples TRBV19 to TRBJ2-3; D unclear. Trimming pared 0 bases from V and 5 bases from J, leaving 9 bases between. Germline V gene lookup returns CDR1 LNHDA and CDR2 SQIVND (reference sequence). The CDR3 has 14 residues. The CDR3 DNA reads TGTGCCAGTAGTATAGATAACCTCGGAGATACGCAGTATTTT. Translation: CASSIDNLGDTQYF.

V is TRBV6-1 and J is TRBJ1-5; a possible D gene is TRBD1 (5 bases). V lost 5 bases and J 4 bases, leaving 12 bases between the germline ends. Germline V gives CDR1 MNHNS, CDR2 SASEGT. The CDR3 contains 14 residues. The DNA of the CDR3 is TGTGCCAGCAGTTTGGGACCGACGAATCAGCCCCAGCATTTT. It specifies CASSLGPTNQPQHF.

V usage is TRBV6-5 and J usage is TRBJ2-2; D is ambiguous. Germline V lookup: CDR1 MNHEY, CDR2 SVGAGI. Trimming stripped 0 bases from V and 7 bases from J, with 3 bases between. The CDR3 has 12 amino acids. The CDR3 spells CASSYSDGELFF. The CDR3 DNA sequence: TGTGCCAGCAGTTACTCTGACGGGGAGCTGTTTTTT.

In its sample, this clone was seen once. The V gene is TRBV6-4, the J gene TRBJ2-2; D might be TRBD1 or TRBD2, each matching 6 bases. This CDR3 has 14 residues. CDR1 and CDR2 from the germline V gene are MRHNA and SNTAGT. V lost 7 bases and J 5 bases, leaving 14 bases between the germline ends. The CDR3: CASKTGAETGELFF. As DNA, the CDR3 is TGTGCCAGCAAAACGGGGGCCGAAACCGGGGAGCTGTTTTTT.

This clone was found once. The genes are TRBV6-6 and TRBJ1-6; 11 bases fit TRBD1. CDR3 length equals 16 residues. V shed 5 bases and J 6 bases; nucleotides not matched to a gene: 6. The germline V gene has CDR1 MNHNY and CDR2 SVGAGI (reference sequence). The CDR3 is CASSRDRGGLNSPLHF. CDR3 DNA sequence: TGTGCCAGCAGTCGGGACAGGGGGGGGCTTAATTCACCCCTCCACTTT.